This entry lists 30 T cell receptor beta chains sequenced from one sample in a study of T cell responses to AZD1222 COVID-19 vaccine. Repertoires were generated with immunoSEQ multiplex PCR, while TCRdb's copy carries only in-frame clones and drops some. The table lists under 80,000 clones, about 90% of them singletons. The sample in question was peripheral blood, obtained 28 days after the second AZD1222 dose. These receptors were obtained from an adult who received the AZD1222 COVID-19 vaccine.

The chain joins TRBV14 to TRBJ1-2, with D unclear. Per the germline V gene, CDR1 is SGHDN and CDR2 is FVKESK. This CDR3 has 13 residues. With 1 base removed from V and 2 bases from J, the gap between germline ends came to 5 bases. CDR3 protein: CASSQVHNYGYTF. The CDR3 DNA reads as TGTGCCAGCAGCCAAGTTCACAACTATGGCTACACCTTC.

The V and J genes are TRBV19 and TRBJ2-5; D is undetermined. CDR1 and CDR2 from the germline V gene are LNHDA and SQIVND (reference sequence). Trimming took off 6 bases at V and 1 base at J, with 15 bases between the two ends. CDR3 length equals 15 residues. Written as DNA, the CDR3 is TGTGCCAGTAGGAGAGATTTCGGGCCCCAAGAGACCCAGTACTTC. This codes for CASRRDFGPQETQYF.

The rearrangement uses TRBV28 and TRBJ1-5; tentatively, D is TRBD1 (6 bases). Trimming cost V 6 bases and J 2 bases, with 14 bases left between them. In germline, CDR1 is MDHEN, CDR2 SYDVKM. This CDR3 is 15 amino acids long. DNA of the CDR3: TGTGCCAGCAGCCTTAGGGGGTCTCGCAATCAGCCCCAGCATTTT. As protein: CASSLRGSRNQPQHF.

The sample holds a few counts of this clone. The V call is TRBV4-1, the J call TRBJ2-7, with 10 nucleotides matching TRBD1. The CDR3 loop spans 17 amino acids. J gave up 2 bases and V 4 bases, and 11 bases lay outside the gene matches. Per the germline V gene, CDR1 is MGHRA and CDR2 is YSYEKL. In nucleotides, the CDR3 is TGCGCCAGCAGCCCCGGACAGGGGGAACGATCAGCCTACGAGCAGTACTTC. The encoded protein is CASSPGQGERSAYEQYF.

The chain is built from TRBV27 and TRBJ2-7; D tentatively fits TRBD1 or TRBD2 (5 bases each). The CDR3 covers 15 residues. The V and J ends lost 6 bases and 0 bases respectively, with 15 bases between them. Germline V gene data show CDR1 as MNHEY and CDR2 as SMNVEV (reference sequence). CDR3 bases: TGTGCCAGCAGCCTCGGGACCGATAGCTCCTACGAGCAGTACTTC. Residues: CASSLGTDSSYEQYF.

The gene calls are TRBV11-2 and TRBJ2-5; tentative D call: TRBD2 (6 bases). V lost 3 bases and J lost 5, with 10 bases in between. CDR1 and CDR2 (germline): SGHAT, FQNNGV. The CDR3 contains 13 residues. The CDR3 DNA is TGTGCCAGCAGCTTTGGAGGGGATGAGACCCAGTACTTC. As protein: CASSFGGDETQYF.

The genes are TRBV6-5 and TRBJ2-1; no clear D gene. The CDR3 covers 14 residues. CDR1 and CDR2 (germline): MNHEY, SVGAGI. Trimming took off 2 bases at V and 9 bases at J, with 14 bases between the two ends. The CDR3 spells CASSYDARSVEQFF. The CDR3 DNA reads TGTGCCAGCAGTTACGATGCGCGCTCGGTTGAGCAGTTCTTC.

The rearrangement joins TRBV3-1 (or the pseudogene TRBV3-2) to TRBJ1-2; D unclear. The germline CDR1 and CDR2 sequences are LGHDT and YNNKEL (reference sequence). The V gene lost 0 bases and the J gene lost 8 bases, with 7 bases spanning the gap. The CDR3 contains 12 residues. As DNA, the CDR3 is TGTGCCAGCAGCCAAGATTTGAGAGGCTACACCTTC. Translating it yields CASSQDLRGYTF.

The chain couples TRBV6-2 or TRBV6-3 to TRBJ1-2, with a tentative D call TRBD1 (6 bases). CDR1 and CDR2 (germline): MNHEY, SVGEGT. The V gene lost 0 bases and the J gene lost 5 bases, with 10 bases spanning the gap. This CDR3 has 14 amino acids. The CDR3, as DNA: TGTGCCAGCAGTTACTCAGGGACACAGTATGGCTACACCTTC. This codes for CASSYSGTQYGYTF.

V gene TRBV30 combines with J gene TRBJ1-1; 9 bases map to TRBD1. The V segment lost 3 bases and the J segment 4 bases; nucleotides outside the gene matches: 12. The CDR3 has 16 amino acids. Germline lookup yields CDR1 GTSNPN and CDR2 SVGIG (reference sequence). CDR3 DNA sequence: TGTGCCTGGAGCGGGAACAGGGGGCTGGGAAGCACTGAAGCTTTCTTT. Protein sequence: CAWSGNRGLGSTEAFF. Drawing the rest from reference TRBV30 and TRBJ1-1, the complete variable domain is SQTIHQWPATLVQPVGSPLSLECTVEGTSNPNLYWYRQAAGRGLQLLFYSVGIGQISSEVPQNLSASRPQDRQFILSSKKLLLSDSGFYLCAWSGNRGLGSTEAFFGQGTRLTVV.

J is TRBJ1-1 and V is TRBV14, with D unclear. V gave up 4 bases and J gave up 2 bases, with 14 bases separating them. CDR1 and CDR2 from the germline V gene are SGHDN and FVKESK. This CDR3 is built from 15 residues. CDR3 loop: CASSRAQASNTEAFF. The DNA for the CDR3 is TGTGCCAGCAGCCGGGCCCAGGCCTCTAACACTGAAGCTTTCTTT.

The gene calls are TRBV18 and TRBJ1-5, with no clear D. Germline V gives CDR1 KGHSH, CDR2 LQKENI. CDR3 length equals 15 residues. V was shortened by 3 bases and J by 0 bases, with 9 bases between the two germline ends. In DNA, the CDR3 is TGTGCCAGCTCACCGGACCACCATAGCAATCAGCCCCAGCATTTT. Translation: CASSPDHHSNQPQHF.

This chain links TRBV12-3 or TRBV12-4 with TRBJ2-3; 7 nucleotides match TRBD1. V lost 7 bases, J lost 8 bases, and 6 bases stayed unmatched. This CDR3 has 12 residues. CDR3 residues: CASTPTGFTQYF. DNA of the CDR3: TGTGCCAGCACCCCGACAGGGTTTACGCAGTATTTT.

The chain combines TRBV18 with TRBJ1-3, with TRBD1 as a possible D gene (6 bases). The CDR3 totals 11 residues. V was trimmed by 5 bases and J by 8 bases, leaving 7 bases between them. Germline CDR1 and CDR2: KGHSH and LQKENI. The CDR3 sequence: CASSYRDTIYF. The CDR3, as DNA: TGTGCCAGCTCATACAGGGACACCATATATTTT. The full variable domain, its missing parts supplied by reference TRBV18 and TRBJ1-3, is NAGVMQNPRHLVRRRGQEARLRCSPMKGHSHVYWYRQLPEEGLKFMVYLQKENIIDESGMPKERFSAEFPKEGPSILRIQQVVRGDSAAYFCASSYRDTIYFGEGSWLTVV.

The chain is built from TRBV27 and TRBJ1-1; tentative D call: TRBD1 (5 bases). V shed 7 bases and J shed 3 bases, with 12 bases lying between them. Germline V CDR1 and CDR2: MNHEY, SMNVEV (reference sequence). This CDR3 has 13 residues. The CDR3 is CASISGGHTEAFF. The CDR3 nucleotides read TGTGCCAGCATATCCGGGGGACACACTGAAGCTTTCTTT.

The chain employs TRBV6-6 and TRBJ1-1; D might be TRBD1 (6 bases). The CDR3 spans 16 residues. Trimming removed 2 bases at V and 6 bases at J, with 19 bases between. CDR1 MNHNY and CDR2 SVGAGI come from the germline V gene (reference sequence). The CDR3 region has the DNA TGTGCCAGCAGTTACCCCACTTCCTCAGGGGACGCTGAAGCTTTCTTT. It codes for CASSYPTSSGDAEAFF.

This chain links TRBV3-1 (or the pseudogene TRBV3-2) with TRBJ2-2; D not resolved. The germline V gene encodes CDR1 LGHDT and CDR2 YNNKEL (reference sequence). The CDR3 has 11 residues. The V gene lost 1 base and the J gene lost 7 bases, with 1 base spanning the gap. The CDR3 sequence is CASSQVGELFF. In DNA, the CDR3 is TGTGCCAGCAGCCAAGTCGGGGAGCTGTTTTTT.

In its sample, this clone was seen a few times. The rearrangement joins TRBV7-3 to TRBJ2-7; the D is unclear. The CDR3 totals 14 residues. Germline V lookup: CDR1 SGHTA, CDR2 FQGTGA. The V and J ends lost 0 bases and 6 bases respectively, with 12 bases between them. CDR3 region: CASSLTPITTEQYF. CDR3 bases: TGTGCCAGCAGCTTAACGCCGATTACAACCGAGCAGTACTTC.

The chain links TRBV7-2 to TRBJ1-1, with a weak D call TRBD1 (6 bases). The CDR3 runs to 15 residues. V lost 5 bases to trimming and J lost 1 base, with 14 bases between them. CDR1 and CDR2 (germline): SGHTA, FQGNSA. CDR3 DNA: TGTGCCAGCAGCCTGGGGGGCGTAACGAACACTGAAGCTTTCTTT. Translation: CASSLGGVTNTEAFF.

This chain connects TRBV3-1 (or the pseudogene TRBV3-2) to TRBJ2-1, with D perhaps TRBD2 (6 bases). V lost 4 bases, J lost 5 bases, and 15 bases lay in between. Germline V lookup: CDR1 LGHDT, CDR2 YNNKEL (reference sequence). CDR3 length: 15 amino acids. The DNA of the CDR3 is TGTGCCAGCAGCCGGGACTCGCAGACTCACAATGAGCAGTTCTTC. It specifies CASSRDSQTHNEQFF.

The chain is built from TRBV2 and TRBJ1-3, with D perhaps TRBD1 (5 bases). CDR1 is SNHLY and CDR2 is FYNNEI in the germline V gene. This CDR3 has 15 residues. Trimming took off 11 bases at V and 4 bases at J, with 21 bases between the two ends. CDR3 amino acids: CASNRDAQTGNTIYF. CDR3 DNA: TGTGCCTCCAACCGGGACGCCCAGACGGGAAACACCATATATTTT.

CDR3: CAIGQSDVNTEAFF. The CDR3 region has the DNA TGTGCCATCGGGCAGTCAGACGTGAACACTGAAGCTTTCTTT. The V and J genes are TRBV10-3 and TRBJ1-1, with D hard to call. V lost 8 bases, J lost 0 bases, and 13 bases lay in between. CDR1 is ENHRY, CDR2 SYGVKD, per germline. CDR3 length: 14 residues.

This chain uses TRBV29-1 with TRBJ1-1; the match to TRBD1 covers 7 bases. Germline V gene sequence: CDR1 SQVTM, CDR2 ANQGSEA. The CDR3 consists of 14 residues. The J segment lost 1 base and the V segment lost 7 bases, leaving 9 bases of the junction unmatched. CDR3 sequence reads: CSGRTGGRNTEAFF. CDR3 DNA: TGCAGCGGCCGGACAGGCGGACGGAACACTGAAGCTTTCTTT.

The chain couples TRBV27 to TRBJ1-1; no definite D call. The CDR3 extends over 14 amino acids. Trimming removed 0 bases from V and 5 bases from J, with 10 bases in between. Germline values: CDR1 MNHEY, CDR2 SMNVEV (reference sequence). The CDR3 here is CASSLSGVGTEAFF. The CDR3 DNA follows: TGTGCCAGCAGTTTATCCGGGGTAGGGACTGAAGCTTTCTTT.

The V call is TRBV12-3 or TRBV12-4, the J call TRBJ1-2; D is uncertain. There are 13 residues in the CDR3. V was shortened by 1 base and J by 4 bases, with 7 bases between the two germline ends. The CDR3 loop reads CASSLDISYGYTF. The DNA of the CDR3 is TGTGCCAGCAGTTTAGACATTTCCTATGGCTACACCTTC.

The CDR3: CASSQVQTGELFF. The CDR3 DNA is TGTGCCAGCAGCCAAGTACAAACCGGGGAGCTGTTTTTT. V and J are TRBV3-1 (or the pseudogene TRBV3-2) and TRBJ2-2; the D is unclear. The germline V gene encodes CDR1 LGHDT and CDR2 YNNKEL (reference sequence). Deletions cut 1 base from V and 5 bases from J, with 5 bases between. This CDR3 is 13 amino acids long.

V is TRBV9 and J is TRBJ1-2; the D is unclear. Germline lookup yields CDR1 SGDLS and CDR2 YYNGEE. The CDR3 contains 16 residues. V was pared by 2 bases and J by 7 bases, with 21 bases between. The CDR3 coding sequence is TGTGCCAGCAGCGTCTCTAGAAACGGCGAAGCGGGTGGCTACACCTTC. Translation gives CASSVSRNGEAGGYTF. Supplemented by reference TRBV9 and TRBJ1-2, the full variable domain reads DSGVTQTPKHLITATGQRVTLRCSPRSGDLSVYWYQQSLDQGLQFLIQYYNGEERAKGNILERFSAQQFPDLHSELNLSSLELGDSALYFCASSVSRNGEAGGYTFGSGTRLTVV.

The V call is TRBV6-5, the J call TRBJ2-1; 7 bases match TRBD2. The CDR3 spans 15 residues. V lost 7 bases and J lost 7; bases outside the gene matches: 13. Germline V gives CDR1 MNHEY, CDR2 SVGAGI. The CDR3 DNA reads TGTGCCAGCACGGAACAGACTAGCAGAAAGAATGAGCAGTTCTTC. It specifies CASTEQTSRKNEQFF.

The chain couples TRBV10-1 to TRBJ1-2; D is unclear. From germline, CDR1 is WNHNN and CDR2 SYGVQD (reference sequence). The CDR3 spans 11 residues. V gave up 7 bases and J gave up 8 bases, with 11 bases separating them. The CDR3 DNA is TGCGCCAGCATAAGCCAGGAGGGCTACACCTTC. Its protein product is CASISQEGYTF.

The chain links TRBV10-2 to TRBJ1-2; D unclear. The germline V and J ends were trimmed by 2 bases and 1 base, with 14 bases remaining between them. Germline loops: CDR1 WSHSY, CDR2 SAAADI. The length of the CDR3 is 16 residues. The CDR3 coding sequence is TGCGCCAGCAGTGAGGGTGGCCACGGGATTAACTATGGCTACACCTTC. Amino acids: CASSEGGHGINYGYTF.